The next 31 T cell receptor beta chains were all read from a single sample in a study of chemoradiotherapy in HPV16-positive cancers. Assay used: immunoSEQ multiplex PCR; TCRdb lists only in-frame clones, some missing. The table lists 20,000 to 25,000 clones, 70% to 90% of them singletons. The material was blood, obtained from a patient who underwent chemoradiotherapy. The origin of the receptors is a human donor with HPV-associated anogenital cancer.

In this sample, this clone turned up once. The gene calls are TRBV5-1 and TRBJ1-1, with D perhaps TRBD1 (5 bases). Germline-derived CDR1 and CDR2 are SGHRS and YFSETQ. The length of the CDR3 is 14 residues. V was cut by 0 bases and J by 6 bases, with 12 bases left in between. DNA for the CDR3: TGCGCCAGCAGCTTGGGGCCAGGGTCTTCTGAAGCTTTCTTT. Protein: CASSLGPGSSEAFF.

V and J are TRBV4-3 and TRBJ2-1; TRBD2 matches 8 bases. Germline V gives CDR1 LGHNA, CDR2 YSLEER. The CDR3 consists of 18 residues. V trimming: 0 bases; J trimming: 6 bases; junction bases outside the gene matches: 13. The CDR3 region is CASSQELGRGLAGNEQFF. As DNA, the CDR3 is TGCGCCAGCAGCCAAGAGCTCGGCCGAGGACTAGCAGGCAATGAGCAGTTCTTC.

The rearrangement joins TRBV25-1 to TRBJ1-1; D perhaps matches TRBD1 (5 bases). V was trimmed by 4 bases and J by 10 bases, leaving 16 bases between them. The CDR3 is made up of 13 amino acids. Germline V gene data show CDR1 as MGHDK and CDR2 as SYGVNS. CDR3: CASSAQGFKGAFF. CDR3 bases: TGTGCCAGCAGTGCCCAGGGATTTAAGGGAGCTTTCTTT.

The rearrangement links TRBV27 to TRBJ1-5; the D gene is possibly TRBD1 (5 bases). Trimming removed 5 bases at V and 4 bases at J, with 18 bases between. Germline lookup yields CDR1 MNHEY and CDR2 SMNVEV (reference sequence). This CDR3 has 16 residues. The CDR3 protein is CASSARDVGLNQPQHF. CDR3 DNA sequence: TGTGCCAGCAGTGCCCGGGACGTCGGATTAAATCAGCCCCAGCATTTT.

This chain links TRBV5-4 with TRBJ2-7, with 8 bases identical to TRBD1. Germline CDR1 SGHNT, CDR2 YYREEE (reference sequence). The CDR3 loop spans 15 amino acids. V lost 5 bases to trimming and J lost 3 bases; unmatched junction nucleotides: 10. DNA of the CDR3: TGTGCCAGCAGATCTACAGGGGGATCGAACTACGAGCAGTACTTC. It is translated as CASRSTGGSNYEQYF.

The chain carries TRBV7-7 and TRBJ2-5, with TRBD1 as a possible D gene (7 bases). Trimming removed 5 bases from V and 5 bases from J, with 15 bases in between. In germline, CDR1 is SSHAT, CDR2 FNYEAQ (reference sequence). The CDR3 runs to 14 residues. Here the CDR3 DNA reads TGTGCCAGCAGCCCGGCGGGACAGCTCGAGACCCAGTACTTC. Translated: CASSPAGQLETQYF.

This chain links TRBV7-2 with TRBJ1-2; 7 bases line up with TRBD1. The J segment lost 2 bases and the V segment lost 0 bases, leaving 3 bases of the junction unmatched. Germline V lookup: CDR1 SGHTA, CDR2 FQGNSA. CDR3 size: 15 residues. CDR3: CASSLARGGNYGYTF. The CDR3 DNA reads TGTGCCAGCAGCTTAGCCAGGGGGGGGAACTATGGCTACACCTTC.

The rearrangement uses TRBV5-1 and TRBJ2-7, with D perhaps matching TRBD2 (6 bases). Germline-derived CDR1 and CDR2 are SGHRS and YFSETQ. This CDR3 contains 14 residues. V shed 3 bases and J shed 9 bases, with 19 bases lying between them. In DNA form, the CDR3 reads TGCGCCAGCAGCTCCTATGTGGGGGAGGTTGGGCAGTACTTC. Residues: CASSSYVGEVGQYF.

This chain uses TRBV7-3 with TRBJ2-7, with D perhaps TRBD1 (8 bases). Germline V CDR1 and CDR2: SGHTA, FQGTGA. The CDR3 has 15 residues. The V end lost 4 bases, the J end lost 5 bases, and 18 bases lay between the germline ends. CDR3 sequence reads: CASSSGGTGRHEQYF. The CDR3, as DNA: TGTGCCAGCAGCTCCGGGGGGACAGGTCGACACGAGCAGTACTTC.

The chain combines TRBV11-2 with TRBJ2-3; 8 bases are a match to TRBD2. CDR1 is SGHAT and CDR2 is FQNNGV in the germline V gene. This CDR3 is built from 16 residues. Trimming at V came to 4 bases and at J to 2 bases, leaving 8 bases not matched to a gene. The CDR3 nucleotides are TGTGCCAGCAGCTCGCCTGGCGGGGGGTACACAGATACGCAGTATTTT. Encoded protein: CASSSPGGGYTDTQYF.

V is TRBV7-6 and J is TRBJ2-5, with 9 bases identical to TRBD1. CDR1 is SGHVS, CDR2 FNYEAQ, per germline. V dropped 5 bases and J dropped 5; count of bases not matched to a gene: 9. CDR3 length equals 15 residues. DNA of the CDR3: TGTGCCAGCAGCCTACCTGGGACAGGGTGGGAGACCCAGTACTTC. It codes for CASSLPGTGWETQYF.

The chain uses TRBV2 and TRBJ2-3, with 8 bases matching TRBD2. V was pared by 6 bases and J by 0 bases, with 8 bases of the junction left unmatched. Germline V CDR1 and CDR2: SNHLY, FYNNEI. The CDR3 extends over 16 amino acids. The CDR3 loop reads CASRRERGRSTDTQYF. In nucleotides, the CDR3 is TGTGCCAGCAGGCGGGAGCGGGGGCGAAGCACAGATACGCAGTATTTT.

The rearrangement joins TRBV5-1 to TRBJ2-5; 9 nucleotides match TRBD1. CDR1 and CDR2 from the germline V gene are SGHRS and YFSETQ. This CDR3 has 15 amino acids. With 4 bases clipped from V and 4 bases from J, the junction kept 8 bases outside the gene matches. CDR3 protein: CASSEPGQGSETQYF. The CDR3 nucleotides are TGCGCCAGCAGCGAACCGGGACAGGGATCAGAGACCCAGTACTTC.

The chain has TRBV5-6 and TRBJ2-3, with D possibly called TRBD1 or TRBD2 (6 bases each). V was shortened by 0 bases and J by 0 bases, with 11 bases between the two germline ends. This CDR3 is built from 16 residues. CDR1 and CDR2 from the germline V gene are SGHDT and YYEEEE. Here the CDR3 reads CASSLGGAGSTDTQYF. The CDR3 coding sequence is TGTGCCAGCAGCTTGGGGGGGGCAGGTAGCACAGATACGCAGTATTTT.

This clone was seen only a few times. The rearrangement joins TRBV4-1 to TRBJ2-2; 7 bases are shared with TRBD1. CDR3 length: 18 amino acids. J gave up 9 bases and V 0 bases, and 16 bases lay outside the gene matches. Germline CDR1 reads MGHRA; CDR2 reads YSYEKL. DNA of the CDR3: TGCGCCAGCAGCCAAGATCGATCTCGGACAGGCCGGCGGCGGGAGCTGTTTTTT. It is translated as CASSQDRSRTGRRRELFF.

This chain uses TRBV27 with TRBJ2-2; TRBD1 agrees at 7 bases. With 4 bases clipped from V and 7 bases from J, the junction kept 12 bases outside the gene matches. In germline, CDR1 is MNHEY, CDR2 SMNVEV (reference sequence). CDR3 size: 16 residues. CDR3 residues: CASSSQQGHWVGELFF. The CDR3 bases are TGTGCCAGCAGTTCCCAACAGGGGCATTGGGTCGGGGAGCTGTTTTTT.

The gene calls are TRBV29-1 and TRBJ2-3; D possibly corresponds to TRBD2 (5 bases). The CDR3 is 13 amino acids. Germline V CDR1 and CDR2: SQVTM, ANQGSEA. V lost 7 bases and J lost 0, with 11 bases in between. As DNA, the CDR3 is TGCAGCGCCGCCGGCGGGAGCACAGATACGCAGTATTTT. As protein: CSAAGGSTDTQYF.

In this sample, this clone turned up once. The rearrangement joins TRBV15 to TRBJ2-2, with TRBD1 identical over 10 bases. Germline V gene data show CDR1 as LNHNV and CDR2 as YYDKDF (reference sequence). Trimming cost V 1 base and J 6 bases; bases outside gene matches: 8. CDR3 length equals 17 residues. The CDR3, as DNA: TGTGCCACCAGCAGAGTACCCGGGACAGGGGTGCCCGGGGAGCTGTTTTTT. This encodes CATSRVPGTGVPGELFF.

The chain has TRBV19 and TRBJ2-1; D possibly matches TRBD1 or TRBD2 (5 bases each). The CDR3 sequence is 14 residues long. Trimming left V 3 bases short and J 8 bases short, with 14 bases between. From germline, CDR1 is LNHDA and CDR2 SQIVND (reference sequence). CDR3 in DNA: TGTGCCAGTAGTATCCGGGGCCGGACCGATGAGCAGTTCTTC. The encoded protein is CASSIRGRTDEQFF.

The gene calls are TRBV19 and TRBJ2-7, with TRBD2 matching over 7 bases. V was clipped by 5 bases and J by 3 bases; unmatched bases: 13. The CDR3 length is 16 residues. Germline V CDR1 and CDR2: LNHDA, SQIVND (reference sequence). CDR3: CASSPAGLQIYYEQYF. For the CDR3, the DNA is TGTGCCAGTAGTCCAGCGGGATTACAAATCTACTACGAGCAGTACTTC.

V is TRBV11-2 and J is TRBJ2-7, with TRBD2 as a possible D gene (6 bases). V was cut by 3 bases and J by 3 bases, with 9 bases left in between. The germline V gene encodes CDR1 SGHAT and CDR2 FQNNGV. There are 13 residues in the CDR3. CDR3 coding DNA: TGTGCCAGCAGCTTCCGGGACTTCTACGAGCAGTACTTC. It encodes CASSFRDFYEQYF.

This clone was seen only once. The V and J genes are TRBV7-2 and TRBJ2-3; tentatively, D is TRBD2 (5 bases). Per germline, CDR1 SGHTA and CDR2 FQGNSA. The CDR3 is 14 amino acids. The V end was cut by 1 base, the J end by 7 bases, with 12 bases between. The chain's CDR3 is CASSLVPGLNTQYF. In nucleotides, the CDR3 is TGTGCCAGCAGCTTAGTACCAGGACTCAATACGCAGTATTTT.

The chain couples TRBV11-2 to TRBJ2-4; maybe TRBD2 (6 bases). V was cut by 5 bases and J by 6 bases, with 14 bases left in between. CDR1 and CDR2 (germline): SGHAT, FQNNGV. This CDR3 comprises 14 residues. In DNA form, the CDR3 reads TGTGCCAGCAGCCGCCTAACCGGGGGAAACATTCAGTACTTC. Translated, it gives CASSRLTGGNIQYF.

This chain links TRBV19 with TRBJ2-3; D not resolved. The V end was cut by 5 bases, the J end by 3 bases, with 15 bases between. The CDR3 has 15 amino acids. The germline V gene has CDR1 LNHDA and CDR2 SQIVND (reference sequence). CDR3 residues: CASSEERADTDTQYF. The CDR3 nucleotides are TGTGCCAGTAGTGAAGAACGGGCCGATACAGATACGCAGTATTTT.

The chain uses TRBV11-3 and TRBJ2-1; TRBD2 agrees at 10 bases. The trim removed 5 bases at V and 2 bases at J, leaving 3 bases unmatched. Germline lookup yields CDR1 SGHNT and CDR2 YENEEA. The length of the CDR3 is 15 residues. The CDR3 coding sequence is TGTGCCAGCAGCCACACTAGCGGGACCTACAATGAGCAGTTCTTC. Its translation: CASSHTSGTYNEQFF.

The chain combines TRBV28 with TRBJ2-1; 9 nucleotides line up with TRBD1. The length of the CDR3 is 16 residues. The J segment lost 6 bases and the V segment lost 4 bases, leaving 10 bases of the junction unmatched. Germline assignment: CDR1 MDHEN and CDR2 SYDVKM. The CDR3 DNA is TGTGCCAGCAGTTCTCCCGGGACAGGGTTTTTCAATGAGCAGTTCTTC. This translates into CASSSPGTGFFNEQFF. Variable domain in full (rest from reference TRBV28 and TRBJ2-1): DVKVTQSSRYLVKRTGEKVFLECVQDMDHENMFWYRQDPGLGLRLIYFSYDVKMKEKGDIPEGYSVSREKKERFSLILESASTNQTSMYLCASSSPGTGFFNEQFFGPGTRLTVL.

The chain employs TRBV6-5 and TRBJ2-2, with 10 bases matching TRBD1. J was trimmed by 7 bases and V by 6 bases; bases with no gene match: 5. The length of the CDR3 is 14 residues. Per the germline V gene, CDR1 is MNHEY and CDR2 is SVGAGI. CDR3 in amino acids: CASSLTGGGGELFF. Here the CDR3 DNA reads TGTGCCAGCAGCCTGACAGGGGGCGGCGGGGAGCTGTTTTTT.

The rearrangement uses TRBV5-1 and TRBJ2-1; 8 nucleotides line up with TRBD1. The V gene end was trimmed by 4 bases and the J gene end by 8 bases; junction bases not matched to a gene: 8. This CDR3 is 14 amino acids long. Looked up from germline, CDR1 is SGHRS and CDR2 is YFSETQ. This CDR3 is CASSMGQVRDEQFF. The CDR3, as DNA: TGCGCCAGCAGCATGGGACAGGTGCGCGATGAGCAGTTCTTC.

The chain recombines TRBV27 with TRBJ1-4, with a weak D call TRBD1 (6 bases). Germline loops: CDR1 MNHEY, CDR2 SMNVEV (reference sequence). This CDR3 is built from 14 residues. Trimming left V 5 bases short and J 4 bases short, with 11 bases between. CDR3 in amino acids: CASSLRGLNEKLFF. The CDR3 DNA is TGTGCCAGCAGTCTTCGGGGGCTTAATGAAAAACTGTTTTTT.

The chain has TRBV19 and TRBJ2-1; 10 positions match TRBD2. Trimming took 6 bases from V and 8 from J; bases not matched to a gene: 4. This CDR3 contains 13 residues. Germline V CDR1 and CDR2: LNHDA, SQIVND (reference sequence). As DNA, the CDR3 is TGTGCCAGTAGAAGCGGGGGGGCCGATGAGCAGTTCTTC. Residues: CASRSGGADEQFF.

V and J are TRBV2 and TRBJ2-1; D gene unclear. This CDR3 has 13 residues. Trimming took off 4 bases at V and 7 bases at J, with 11 bases between the two ends. Germline CDR1 is SNHLY and CDR2 is FYNNEI. This CDR3 is CASSVTASNEQFF. CDR3 bases: TGTGCCAGCAGTGTCACCGCTTCGAATGAGCAGTTCTTC.